Presented here are 2 T cell receptor beta chains from one specimen sequenced in a study of blood T cell repertoires in COVID-19. Sequencing was performed with immunoSEQ multiplex PCR; in TCRdb, only in-frame clones are kept and a portion is missing. The repertoire includes fewer than 250,000 clones, roughly 82% of them detected once, and about 12% sits in the top ten. Material: peripheral blood. Every receptor here comes from a woman in her thirties or forties with acute or convalescent COVID-19.

The gene calls are TRBV18 and TRBJ2-7, with a weak D call TRBD1 (6 bases). The CDR3 totals 12 residues. CDR1 is KGHSH and CDR2 is LQKENI in the germline V gene. V dropped 3 bases and J dropped 6 bases, with 9 bases sitting between them. CDR3 coding DNA: TGTGCCAGCTCACCTACAGGGATCGAGCAGTACTTC. It specifies CASSPTGIEQYF. The variable domain in full, completed from reference TRBV18 and TRBJ2-7, reads NAGVMQNPRHLVRRRGQEARLRCSPMKGHSHVYWYRQLPEEGLKFMVYLQKENIIDESGMPKERFSAEFPKEGPSILRIQQVVRGDSAAYFCASSPTGIEQYFGPGTRLTVT.

This chain joins TRBV11-2 and TRBJ2-1; no reliable D call. Germline CDR1 is SGHAT and CDR2 is FQNNGV. The CDR3 totals 16 residues. V lost 0 bases, J lost 0 bases, and 9 bases lay in between. CDR3 loop: CASSLDDMSSYNEQFF. In nucleotides, the CDR3 is TGTGCCAGCAGCTTAGATGATATGAGCTCCTACAATGAGCAGTTCTTC.